This section outlines one T cell receptor (beta chain) sequence together with its context. Antigen unknown. This sample was included in a study of cytomegalovirus exposure and HLA in healthy donors. 13 Jbeta primers and 60 Vbeta primers were used for the PCR. Profiled with immunoSEQ multiplex PCR; TCRdb holds only in-frame clones, not every one. The repertoire holds 140,000 or so clones, with 61% as singletons. This CDR3 spans 14 amino acids. Per the germline V gene, CDR1 is SGHAT and CDR2 is FQNNGV. Trimming cost V 3 bases and J 2 bases, with 11 bases left between them. Notes on the study in general: Using the classifier, cytomegalovirus status was reportedly diagnosed with high specificity and sensitivity. A reported reduction in N-insertions relative to the approximately 640-donor mean was seen in an Asian-associated ancestry cluster in a later analysis. In a later analysis, at a false discovery rate of 0.05, approximately 16,000 TCR beta sequences matched HLA alleles. A later look showed TCR association rates differing by HLA locus, highest for DRB1 and lowest for HLA-C.

The clonotype originates from a male donor in good health and CMV-seronegative. Sequencing was performed on PBMCs. The chain links TRBV11-2 to TRBJ2-7; D possibly corresponds to TRBD1 (5 bases). The CDR3 loop is CASSLGPPTYEQYF. The CDR3 region has the DNA TGTGCCAGCAGCTTGGGGCCACCAACCTACGAGCAGTACTTC. Based on the CDR3 plus reference TRBV11-2 and TRBJ2-7, the full variable domain is EAGVAQSPRYKIIEKRQSVAFWCNPISGHATLYWYQQILGQGPKLLIQFQNNGVVDDSQLPKDRFSAERLKGVDSTLKIQPAKLEDSAVYLCASSLGPPTYEQYFGPGTRLTVT.